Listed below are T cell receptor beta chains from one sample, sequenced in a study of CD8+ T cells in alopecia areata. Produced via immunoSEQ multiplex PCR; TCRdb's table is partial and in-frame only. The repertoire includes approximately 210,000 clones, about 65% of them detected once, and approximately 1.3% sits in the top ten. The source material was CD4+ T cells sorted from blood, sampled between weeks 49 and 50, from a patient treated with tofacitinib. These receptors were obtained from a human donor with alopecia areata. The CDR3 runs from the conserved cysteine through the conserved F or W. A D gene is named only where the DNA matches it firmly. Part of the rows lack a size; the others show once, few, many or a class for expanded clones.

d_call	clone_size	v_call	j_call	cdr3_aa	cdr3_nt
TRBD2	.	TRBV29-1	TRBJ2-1	CSVQTSRSSYNEQFF	TGCAGCGTTCAGACTAGCCGGAGCTCCTACAATGAGCAGTTCTTC
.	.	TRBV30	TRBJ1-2	CAWSSLNYGYTF	TGTGCCTGGAGTTCTCTAAACTATGGCTACACCTTC
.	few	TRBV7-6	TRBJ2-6	CASSFGPNSGANVLTF	TGTGCCAGCAGCTTCGGTCCGAACTCTGGGGCCAACGTCCTGACTTTC
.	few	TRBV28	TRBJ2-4	CATWGIKGNIQYF	TGTGCCACGTGGGGGATTAAAGGGAACATTCAGTACTTC
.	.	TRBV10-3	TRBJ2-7	CAISLGLDYEQYF	TGTGCCATCAGCTTGGGGTTGGACTACGAGCAGTACTTC
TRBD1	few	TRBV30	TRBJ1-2	CAWTPGQGFYGYTF	TGTGCCTGGACCCCAGGACAGGGGTTCTATGGCTACACCTTC
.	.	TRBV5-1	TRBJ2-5	CASTPTGRLEETQYF	TGCGCCAGCACCCCGACAGGGAGGTTAGAAGAGACCCAGTACTTC
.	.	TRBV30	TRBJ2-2	CAQRGLANTGELFF	TGTGCCCAACGCGGACTGGCAAACACCGGGGAGCTGTTTTTT
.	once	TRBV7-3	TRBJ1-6	CASSAGIRSPLHF	TGTGCCAGCAGCGCAGGGATTCGTTCACCCCTCCACTTT
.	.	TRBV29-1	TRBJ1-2	CSVEEGGSYGYTF	TGCAGCGTTGAAGAAGGGGGAAGCTATGGCTACACCTTC
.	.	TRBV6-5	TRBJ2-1	CASSSNSASGPEQFF	TGTGCCAGCAGTTCAAACAGCGCAAGCGGGCCAGAGCAGTTCTTC
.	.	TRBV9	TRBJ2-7	CASSVDGYEQYF	TGTGCCAGCAGCGTAGACGGCTACGAGCAGTACTTC
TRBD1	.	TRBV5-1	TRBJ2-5	CASSLGTGLVQETQYF	TGCGCCAGCAGCCTTGGGACAGGGCTCGTCCAAGAGACCCAGTACTTC
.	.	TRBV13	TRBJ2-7	CASSLLLAEQYF	TGTGCCAGCAGCTTACTTCTAGCTGAGCAGTACTTC
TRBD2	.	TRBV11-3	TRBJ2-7	CASSPLGGGDDEQYF	TGTGCCAGCAGCCCCCTAGGCGGGGGGGACGACGAGCAGTACTTC